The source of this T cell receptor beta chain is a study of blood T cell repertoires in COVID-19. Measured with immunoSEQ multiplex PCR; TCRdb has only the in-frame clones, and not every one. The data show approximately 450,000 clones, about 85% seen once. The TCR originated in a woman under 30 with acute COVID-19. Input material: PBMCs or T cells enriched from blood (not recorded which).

CDR3 in DNA: TGTGCCAGCAGCGTCTCTAGCGGTCCCGGCACAGATACGCAGTATTTT. Its protein product is CASSVSSGPGTDTQYF. V is TRBV9 and J is TRBJ2-3, with TRBD2 identical over 7 bases. Germline CDR1 SGDLS, CDR2 YYNGEE. CDR3 length: 16 amino acids. J lost 1 base, V lost 2 bases, and 7 bases had no gene match.